What follows are 24 T cell receptor beta chains derived from one specimen sequenced in a study of T cell repertoires in cytomegalovirus infection. TCRdb recomputed calls from the reads with MiXCR, one row per CDR3 protein. The data contain 600,000 to 800,000 distinct CDR3 sequences, approximately 25% of them singletons. Specimen: CD8+ T cells from PBMCs. The receptors stem from a human donor in good health (CMV status not recorded). Some clones in this sample may be carry-over from other donors' samples.

The V gene is TRBV29-1, the J gene TRBJ1-2; D unclear. Germline assignment: CDR1 SQVTM and CDR2 ANQGSEA. The CDR3 contains 13 residues. V was pared by 7 bases and J by 0 bases, with 12 bases between. In DNA form, the CDR3 reads TGCAGCGCTGACCCAGCTACTAACTATGGCTACACCTTC. Translated: CSADPATNYGYTF.

This clonotype showed up many times. The chain uses TRBV7-6 and TRBJ1-1; 8 nucleotides align to TRBD1. The junction had 7 bases not matched to a gene; V was cut back by 1 base and J by 6 bases. The CDR3 sequence is 15 residues long. Germline lookup yields CDR1 SGHVS and CDR2 FNYEAQ. The DNA for the CDR3 is TGTGCCAGCAGCTTAGGGACAGGGCGGTCGGCTGAAGCTTTCTTT. Protein sequence: CASSLGTGRSAEAFF.

This clonotype was counted ten times or more. The chain recombines TRBV7-6 with TRBJ1-1; no definite D call. The CDR3 consists of 14 residues. Deletions cut 2 bases from V and 1 base from J, with 8 bases between. CDR1 and CDR2 from the germline V gene are SGHVS and FNYEAQ. CDR3: CASSLPVKNTEAFF. The CDR3 region has the DNA TGTGCCAGCAGCTTACCGGTAAAGAACACTGAAGCTTTCTTT.

This rearrangement joins TRBV29-1 to TRBJ2-6; the D gene could be TRBD1 or TRBD2 (5 bases each). CDR3 size: 16 residues. V was trimmed by 1 base and J by 3 bases, leaving 13 bases between them. Per the germline V gene, CDR1 is SQVTM and CDR2 is ANQGSEA. Here the CDR3 reads CSVEARSGRGANVLTF. The CDR3 DNA reads TGCAGCGTTGAAGCTCGATCGGGGCGTGGGGCCAACGTCCTGACTTTC.

Comment on this clonotype: Being one base from a much bigger clone, this may be a read error. Likely a read error: the CDR3 ends without its conserved phenylalanine or tryptophan. V and J are TRBV6-2 or TRBV6-3 and TRBJ2-7, with a tentative D call TRBD1 (6 bases). Trimming cost V 6 bases and J 4 bases, with 10 bases left between them. Germline CDR1 and CDR2: MNHEY and SVGEGT. The length of the CDR3 is 12 residues. Written as DNA, the CDR3 is TGTGCCAGCAGCCGGACAGAATACGAGCAGTACGCC. It codes for CASSRTEYEQYA.

Worth noting for this clonotype: It may be a read error: a sequence one base away is much more abundant. The chain is built from TRBV5-4 and TRBJ1-2; 8 nucleotides align to TRBD1. This CDR3 is 15 amino acids long. The germline V gene has CDR1 SGHNT and CDR2 YYREEE (reference sequence). The CDR3 region is CASSLGDRIGYGCTF. The CDR3 DNA reads as TGTGCCAGCAGCTTGGGGGACAGGATCGGCTATGGCTGCACCTTC. Full variable domain (remainder filled in from reference TRBV5-4 and TRBJ1-2): ETGVTQSPTHLIKTRGQQVTLRCSSQSGHNTVSWYQQALGQGPQFIFQYYREEENGRGNFPPRFSGLQFPNYSSELNVNALELDDSALYLCASSLGDRIGYGCTFGSGTRLTVV.

The V call is TRBV2, the J call TRBJ2-3; a weak D match, TRBD2 (7 bases). CDR3 size: 14 residues. V lost 8 bases and J lost 1, with 13 bases in between. In germline, CDR1 is SNHLY, CDR2 FYNNEI. This CDR3 reads CASGRGTRTDTQYF. The CDR3 nucleotides read TGTGCCAGCGGGAGGGGGACACGCACAGATACGCAGTATTTT.

Ten or more counts support this clonotype. The chain has TRBV6-2 or TRBV6-3 and TRBJ1-5; D perhaps matches TRBD1 (5 bases). V was cut by 9 bases and J by 4 bases, with 16 bases left in between. The germline gives CDR1 MNHEY, CDR2 SVGEGT. This CDR3 region has 14 residues. This CDR3 is CASTDSLPNQPQHF. The CDR3 bases are TGTGCCAGTACCGACAGTCTCCCAAATCAGCCCCAGCATTTT.

There are a few counts of this clonotype. This chain links TRBV7-6 with TRBJ2-7; D may be TRBD1 (5 bases). The CDR3 runs to 15 residues. CDR1 and CDR2 (germline): SGHVS, FNYEAQ. Deletions cut 2 bases from V and 1 base from J, with 12 bases between. In DNA, the CDR3 is TGTGCCAGCAGCTTATGGGCAGGGCCATCCTACGAGCAGTACGTC. This translates into CASSLWAGPSYEQYV.

V and J are TRBV7-4 and TRBJ1-1; D is unresolved. V lost 1 base, J lost 7 bases, and 13 bases lay in between. This CDR3 region has 14 residues. Germline V gives CDR1 SGHVT, CDR2 SQSDAQ. This CDR3 reads CASSLVSFGVEAFF. The CDR3 coding sequence is TGTGCCAGCAGCTTAGTATCGTTCGGCGTTGAAGCTTTCTTT.

This clonotype has more than one count but fewer than ten. The V gene is TRBV12-3 or TRBV12-4, the J gene TRBJ1-5; tentative D call: TRBD1 (6 bases). The V gene lost 3 bases and the J gene lost 3 bases, with 15 bases spanning the gap. CDR3 length equals 16 residues. CDR3 loop: CASSFLRWDNNQPQHF. As DNA, the CDR3 is TGTGCCAGCAGTTTTCTGCGGTGGGACAACAATCAGCCCCAGCATTTT.

The CDR3 is CASSYLSQTYEQYV. Written as DNA, the CDR3 is TGTGCCAGCAGTTACCTCTCACAGACCTACGAGCAGTACGTC. The chain recombines TRBV6-2 or TRBV6-3 with TRBJ2-7; no definite D call. V lost 2 bases to trimming and J lost 2 bases, with 10 bases between them. This CDR3 has 14 amino acids. The germline V gene encodes CDR1 MNHEY and CDR2 SVGEGT.

A few counts support this clonotype. The rearrangement links TRBV28 to TRBJ2-1; D could derive from TRBD1 or TRBD2 (6 bases each). V was cut by 6 bases and J by 5 bases, with 20 bases left in between. CDR3 size: 16 residues. CDR1 is MDHEN and CDR2 is SYDVKM in the germline V gene. The CDR3 sequence is CASRPLRDKPDNEQFF. The CDR3 DNA follows: TGTGCCAGCAGACCCCTGCGGGACAAACCCGACAATGAGCAGTTCTTC.

This clonotype was seen many times. This sequence joins TRBV7-2 and TRBJ2-1; a weak D match, TRBD1 (5 bases). Trimming took 6 bases from V and 5 from J, leaving 20 bases between them. The CDR3 runs 16 residues. Germline V CDR1 and CDR2: SGHTA, FQGNSA. The DNA of the CDR3 is TGTGCCAGCAGGTTGTCTCTCGGCGGACAAAACAATGAGCAGTTCTTC. Its translation: CASRLSLGGQNNEQFF.

The chain joins TRBV2 to TRBJ2-7; 7 nucleotides agree with TRBD2. V lost 7 bases and J lost 2; bases outside the gene matches: 8. The germline V gene has CDR1 SNHLY and CDR2 FYNNEI. The CDR3 length is 14 residues. CDR3 DNA: TGTGCCAGCATCCCGGGACGGGGGGCCTACGAGCAGTACTTC. Its translation is CASIPGRGAYEQYF.

This clonotype was counted at least ten times. CDR3 loop: CASKGGLYGYTF. The CDR3, as DNA: TGTGCCTCAAAAGGGGGTCTTTATGGCTACACCTTC. The chain employs TRBV25-1 and TRBJ1-2; D is perhaps TRBD1 (6 bases). The germline V gene has CDR1 MGHDK and CDR2 SYGVNS. Trimming shortened V by 11 bases and J by 5 bases, and 15 bases separated the two germline ends. The CDR3 contains 12 residues.

This CDR3 is CSARDDNSGGSRGTQYF. DNA of the CDR3: TGCAGTGCTAGAGATGATAATAGCGGGGGGTCTCGGGGGACCCAGTACTTC. This chain links TRBV20-1 with TRBJ2-5; 10 nucleotides line up with TRBD2. The CDR3 is 17 residues long. After removal of 0 bases from V and 7 bases from J, the junction contained 14 bases not matched to a gene. Germline-derived CDR1 and CDR2 are DFQATT and SNEGSKA (reference sequence).

This clonotype showed up just a few times. This sequence joins TRBV14 and TRBJ2-2; no firm D call. Germline V gene data show CDR1 as SGHDN and CDR2 as FVKESK. The CDR3 covers 14 residues. Trimming stripped 4 bases from V and 4 bases from J, with 10 bases between. For the CDR3, the DNA is TGTGCCAGCAGCCCAATTCTGGGCACCGGGGAGCTGTTTTTT. It codes for CASSPILGTGELFF.

V and J are TRBV7-9 and TRBJ1-4, with 7 bases matching TRBD1. The germline V gene has CDR1 SEHNR and CDR2 FQNEAQ (reference sequence). After removal of 5 bases from V and 11 bases from J, the junction contained 5 bases not matched to a gene. This CDR3 comprises 12 residues. The CDR3 reads CASSRGGQKLFF. The CDR3, as DNA: TGTGCCAGCAGCCGCGGGGGACAGAAACTGTTTTTT.

This clonotype was recorded at least ten times. This chain joins TRBV7-2 and TRBJ2-5, with 9 bases fitting TRBD2. Germline trimming cut 1 base from V and 4 bases from J; bases unmatched to any gene: 4. Looked up from germline, CDR1 is SGHTA and CDR2 is FQGNSA. This CDR3 has 15 residues. The DNA for the CDR3 is TGTGCCAGCAGCTTAGGAGCGGGGGGCGGAGAGACCCAGTACTTC. Encoded protein: CASSLGAGGGETQYF. The whole variable domain, filled in from reference TRBV7-2 and TRBJ2-5, reads GAGVSQSPSNKVTEKGKDVELRCDPISGHTALYWYRQSLGQGLEFLIYFQGNSAPDKSGLPSDRFSAERTGGSVSTLTIQRTQQEDSAVYLCASSLGAGGGETQYFGPGTRLLVL.

CDR3 protein: CASSPGMGGLYEQYF. CDR3 DNA: TGTGCCAGTAGCCCAGGCATGGGAGGCCTCTACGAGCAGTACTTC. This sequence joins TRBV19 and TRBJ2-7; perhaps TRBD2 as D (6 bases). This CDR3 is 15 amino acids long. The germline gives CDR1 LNHDA, CDR2 SQIVND (reference sequence). Deletions cut 6 bases from V and 3 bases from J, with 18 bases between.

There are many counts of this clonotype. The CDR3 sequence: CASSFGLHNEQFF. DNA for the CDR3: TGTGCCAGCAGCTTCGGACTTCACAATGAGCAGTTCTTC. The rearrangement uses TRBV7-2 and TRBJ2-1; TRBD2 is a possible D gene (5 bases). V lost 3 bases and J lost 5, with 8 bases in between. CDR1 is SGHTA and CDR2 is FQGNSA in the germline V gene. The CDR3 sequence is 13 residues long.

The gene calls are TRBV7-3 and TRBJ2-6; D is undetermined. Germline lookup yields CDR1 SGHTA and CDR2 FQGTGA. This CDR3 spans 16 amino acids. V lost 1 base and J 3 bases, leaving 10 bases between the germline ends. DNA for the CDR3: TGTGCCAGCAGCTTAAGCGAAGGATTTGGGGCCAACGTCCTGACTTTC. Protein product: CASSLSEGFGANVLTF.

This clonotype was seen a few times. The chain has TRBV12-3 or TRBV12-4 and TRBJ1-1; D possibly corresponds to TRBD1 (6 bases). There are 14 residues in the CDR3. The V end lost 3 bases, the J end lost 10 bases, and 18 bases lay between the germline ends. CDR3 protein: CASSFKPSGGGAFF. CDR3 nucleotides: TGTGCCAGCAGTTTCAAGCCCAGCGGAGGGGGAGCTTTCTTT.